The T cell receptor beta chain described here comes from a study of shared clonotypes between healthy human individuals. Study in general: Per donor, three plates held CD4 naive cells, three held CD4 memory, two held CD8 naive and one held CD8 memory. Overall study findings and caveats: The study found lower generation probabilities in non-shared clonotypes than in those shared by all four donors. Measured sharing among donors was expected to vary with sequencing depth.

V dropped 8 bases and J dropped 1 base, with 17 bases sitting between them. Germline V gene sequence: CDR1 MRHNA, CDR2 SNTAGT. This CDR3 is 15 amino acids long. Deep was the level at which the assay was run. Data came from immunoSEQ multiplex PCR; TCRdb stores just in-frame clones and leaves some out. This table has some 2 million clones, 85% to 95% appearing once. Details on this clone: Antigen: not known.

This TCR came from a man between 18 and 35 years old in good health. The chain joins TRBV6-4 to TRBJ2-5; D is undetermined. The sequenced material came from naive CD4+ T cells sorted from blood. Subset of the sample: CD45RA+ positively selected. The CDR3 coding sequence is TGTGCCAGCTCCCCAAGGAGCACAAGCCAAGAGACCCAGTACTTC. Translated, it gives CASSPRSTSQETQYF.